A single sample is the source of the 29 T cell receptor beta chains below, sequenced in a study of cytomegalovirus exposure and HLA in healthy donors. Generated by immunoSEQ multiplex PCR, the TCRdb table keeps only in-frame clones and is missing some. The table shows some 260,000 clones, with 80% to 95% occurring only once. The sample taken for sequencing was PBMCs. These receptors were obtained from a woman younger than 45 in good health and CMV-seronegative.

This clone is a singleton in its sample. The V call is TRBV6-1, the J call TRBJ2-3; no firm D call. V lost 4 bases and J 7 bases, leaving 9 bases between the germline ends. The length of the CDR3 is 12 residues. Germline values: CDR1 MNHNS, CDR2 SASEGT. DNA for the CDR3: TGTGCCAGCAGTGGTACGTGGCATACGCAGTATTTT. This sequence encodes CASSGTWHTQYF.

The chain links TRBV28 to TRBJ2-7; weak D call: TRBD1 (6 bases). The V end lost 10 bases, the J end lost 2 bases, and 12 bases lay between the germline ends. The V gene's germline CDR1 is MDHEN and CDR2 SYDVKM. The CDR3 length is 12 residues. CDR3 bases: TGTGCCACCAGACAGGAGCCCTACGAGCAGTACTTC. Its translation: CATRQEPYEQYF.

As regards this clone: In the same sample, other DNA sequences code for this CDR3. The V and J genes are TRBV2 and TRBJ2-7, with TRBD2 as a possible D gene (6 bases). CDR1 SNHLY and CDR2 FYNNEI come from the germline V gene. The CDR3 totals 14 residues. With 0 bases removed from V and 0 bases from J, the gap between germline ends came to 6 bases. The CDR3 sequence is CASSEAGGSYEQYF. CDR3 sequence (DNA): TGTGCCAGCAGTGAAGCGGGAGGCTCCTACGAGCAGTACTTC.

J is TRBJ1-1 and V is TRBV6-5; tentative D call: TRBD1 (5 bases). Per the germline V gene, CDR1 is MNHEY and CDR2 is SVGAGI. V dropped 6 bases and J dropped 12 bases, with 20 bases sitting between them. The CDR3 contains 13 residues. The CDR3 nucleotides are TGTGCCAGCAGGACGTCCGGGACCCAACAAACTTTCTTT. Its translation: CASRTSGTQQTFF.

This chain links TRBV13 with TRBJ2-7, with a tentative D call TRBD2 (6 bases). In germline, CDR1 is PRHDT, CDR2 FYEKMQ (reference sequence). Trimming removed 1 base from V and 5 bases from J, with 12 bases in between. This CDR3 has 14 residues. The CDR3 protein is CASSLAGDRNEQYF. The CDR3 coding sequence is TGTGCCAGCAGCTTAGCGGGGGATAGGAACGAGCAGTACTTC.

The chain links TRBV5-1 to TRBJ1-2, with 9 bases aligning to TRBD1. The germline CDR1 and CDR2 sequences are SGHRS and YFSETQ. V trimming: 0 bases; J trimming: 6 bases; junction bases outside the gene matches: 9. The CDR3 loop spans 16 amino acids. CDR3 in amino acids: CASSLDSGTGTHGYTF. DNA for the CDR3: TGCGCCAGCAGCTTGGATTCCGGGACAGGGACCCATGGCTACACCTTC. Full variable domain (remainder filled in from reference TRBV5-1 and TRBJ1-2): KAGVTQTPRYLIKTRGQQVTLSCSPISGHRSVSWYQQTPGQGLQFLFEYFSETQRNKGNFPGRFSGRQFSNSRSEMNVSTLELGDSALYLCASSLDSGTGTHGYTFGSGTRLTVV.

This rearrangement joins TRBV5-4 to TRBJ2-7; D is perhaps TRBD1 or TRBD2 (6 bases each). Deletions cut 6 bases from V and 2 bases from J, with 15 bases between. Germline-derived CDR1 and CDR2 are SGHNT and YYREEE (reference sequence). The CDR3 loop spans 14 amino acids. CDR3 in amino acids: CASTFGGGTYEQYF. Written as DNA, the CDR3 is TGTGCCAGCACCTTCGGGGGCGGGACCTACGAGCAGTACTTC.

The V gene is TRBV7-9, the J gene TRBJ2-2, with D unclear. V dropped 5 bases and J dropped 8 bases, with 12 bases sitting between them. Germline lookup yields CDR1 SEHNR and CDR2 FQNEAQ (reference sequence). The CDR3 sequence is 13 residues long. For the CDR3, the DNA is TGTGCCAGCAGCGCTGCCCAATCGGGGGAGCTGTTTTTT. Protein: CASSAAQSGELFF.

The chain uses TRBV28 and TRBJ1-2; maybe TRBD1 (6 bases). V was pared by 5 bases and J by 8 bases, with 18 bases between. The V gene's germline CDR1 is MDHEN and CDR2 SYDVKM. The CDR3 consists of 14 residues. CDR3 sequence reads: CASSPKGGWWGYTF. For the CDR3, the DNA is TGTGCCAGCAGTCCTAAGGGGGGCTGGTGGGGCTACACCTTC.

The CDR3 region is CARDKEYESTDTQYF. The CDR3 nucleotides read TGTGCCAGGGACAAGGAGTACGAAAGCACAGATACGCAGTATTTT. The chain couples TRBV2 to TRBJ2-3, with D perhaps matching TRBD1 (5 bases). V lost 9 bases and J lost 0, with 16 bases in between. CDR1 is SNHLY and CDR2 is FYNNEI in the germline V gene. The CDR3 loop spans 15 amino acids.

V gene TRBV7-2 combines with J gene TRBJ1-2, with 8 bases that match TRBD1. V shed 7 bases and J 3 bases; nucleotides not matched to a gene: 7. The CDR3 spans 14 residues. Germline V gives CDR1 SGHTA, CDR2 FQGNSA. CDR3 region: CASTPTGADYGYTF. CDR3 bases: TGTGCCAGCACACCGACAGGGGCCGACTATGGCTACACCTTC.

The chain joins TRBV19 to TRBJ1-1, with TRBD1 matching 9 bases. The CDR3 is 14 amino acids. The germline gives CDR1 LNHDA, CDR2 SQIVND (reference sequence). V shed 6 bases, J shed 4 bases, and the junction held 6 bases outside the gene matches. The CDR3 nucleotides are TGTGCCAGTAGGACGACAGGGGGGACCACTGAAGCTTTCTTT. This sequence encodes CASRTTGGTTEAFF.

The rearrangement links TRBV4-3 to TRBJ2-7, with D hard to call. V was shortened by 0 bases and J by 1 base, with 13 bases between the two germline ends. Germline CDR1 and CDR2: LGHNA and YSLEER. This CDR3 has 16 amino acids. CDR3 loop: CASSQDLGKNSYEQYF. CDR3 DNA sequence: TGCGCCAGCAGCCAAGATCTGGGGAAGAATTCCTACGAGCAGTACTTC.

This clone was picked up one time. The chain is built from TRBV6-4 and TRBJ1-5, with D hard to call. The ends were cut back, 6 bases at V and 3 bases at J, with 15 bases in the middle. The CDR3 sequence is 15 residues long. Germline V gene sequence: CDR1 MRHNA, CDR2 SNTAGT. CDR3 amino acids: CASSADPTSNQPQHF. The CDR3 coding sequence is TGTGCCAGCAGCGCGGACCCTACTTCCAATCAGCCCCAGCATTTT.

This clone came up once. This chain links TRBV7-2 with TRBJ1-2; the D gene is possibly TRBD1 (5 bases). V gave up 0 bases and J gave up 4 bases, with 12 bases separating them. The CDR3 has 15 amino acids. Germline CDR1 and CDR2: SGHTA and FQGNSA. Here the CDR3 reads CASSLAQGQTYGYTF. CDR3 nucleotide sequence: TGTGCCAGCAGCTTAGCGCAGGGTCAGACCTATGGCTACACCTTC.

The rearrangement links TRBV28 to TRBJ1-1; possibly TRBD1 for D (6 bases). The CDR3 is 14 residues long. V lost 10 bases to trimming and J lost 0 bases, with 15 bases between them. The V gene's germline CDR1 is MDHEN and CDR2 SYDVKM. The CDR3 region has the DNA TGTGCCACCAAGGGGGGGCCCATGAACACTGAAGCTTTCTTT. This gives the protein CATKGGPMNTEAFF.

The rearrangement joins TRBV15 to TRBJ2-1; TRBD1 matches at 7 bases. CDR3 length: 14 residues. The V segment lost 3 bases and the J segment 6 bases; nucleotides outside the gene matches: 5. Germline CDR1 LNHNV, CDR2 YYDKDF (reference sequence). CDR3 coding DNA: TGTGCCACCAGCAGTCCTACAGGGGTCAATGAGCAGTTCTTC. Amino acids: CATSSPTGVNEQFF.

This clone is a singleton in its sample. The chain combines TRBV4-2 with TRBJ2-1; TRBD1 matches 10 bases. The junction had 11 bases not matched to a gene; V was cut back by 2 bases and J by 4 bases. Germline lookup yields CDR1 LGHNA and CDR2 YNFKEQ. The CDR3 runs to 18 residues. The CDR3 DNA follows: TGTGCCAGCAGCCAAAACCGACTTGGGACAGGGGAATACAATGAGCAGTTCTTC. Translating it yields CASSQNRLGTGEYNEQFF.

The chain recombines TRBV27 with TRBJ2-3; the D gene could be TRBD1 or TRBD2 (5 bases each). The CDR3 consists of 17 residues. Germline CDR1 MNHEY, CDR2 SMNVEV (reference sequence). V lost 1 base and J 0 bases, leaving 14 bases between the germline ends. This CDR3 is CASSLLSGLPSTDTQYF. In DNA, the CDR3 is TGTGCCAGCAGTTTATTGTCGGGGCTCCCTAGCACAGATACGCAGTATTTT.

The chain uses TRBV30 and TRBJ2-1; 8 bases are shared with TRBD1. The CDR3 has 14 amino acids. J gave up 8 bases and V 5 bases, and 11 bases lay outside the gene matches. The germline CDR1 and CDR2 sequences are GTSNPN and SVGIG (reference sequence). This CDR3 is CAWDPGGRWDEQFF. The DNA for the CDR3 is TGTGCCTGGGACCCAGGGGGCCGTTGGGATGAGCAGTTCTTC.

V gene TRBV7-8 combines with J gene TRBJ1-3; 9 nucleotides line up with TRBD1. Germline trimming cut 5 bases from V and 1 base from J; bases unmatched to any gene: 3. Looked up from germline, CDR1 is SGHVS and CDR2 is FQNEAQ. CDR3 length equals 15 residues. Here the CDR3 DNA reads TGTGCCAGCAGCATAGACAGGGGGTCTGGAAACACCATATATTTT. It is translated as CASSIDRGSGNTIYF.

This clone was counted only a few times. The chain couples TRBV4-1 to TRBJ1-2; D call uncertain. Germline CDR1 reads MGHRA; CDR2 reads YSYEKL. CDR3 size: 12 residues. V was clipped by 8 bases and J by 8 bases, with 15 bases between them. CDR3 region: CASLNPGGGYTF. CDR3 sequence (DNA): TGCGCCAGCTTAAATCCTGGAGGGGGCTACACCTTC.

CDR3 sequence: CASSSWGTAGGPRAGELFF. As DNA, the CDR3 is TGTGCCAGCAGCTCTTGGGGGACAGCGGGAGGGCCTCGGGCCGGGGAGCTGTTTTTT. The chain has TRBV7-3 and TRBJ2-2, with 10 bases aligning to TRBD2. CDR3 length equals 19 residues. Germline CDR1 is SGHTA and CDR2 is FQGTGA. V dropped 4 bases and J dropped 6; count of bases not matched to a gene: 17.

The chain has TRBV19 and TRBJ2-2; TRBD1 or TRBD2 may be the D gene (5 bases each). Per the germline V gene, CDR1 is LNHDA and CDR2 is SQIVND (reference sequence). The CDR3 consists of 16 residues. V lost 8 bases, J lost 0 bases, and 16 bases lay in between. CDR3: CASDNEGTANTGELFF. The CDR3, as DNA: TGTGCCAGTGATAACGAGGGGACGGCGAACACCGGGGAGCTGTTTTTT.

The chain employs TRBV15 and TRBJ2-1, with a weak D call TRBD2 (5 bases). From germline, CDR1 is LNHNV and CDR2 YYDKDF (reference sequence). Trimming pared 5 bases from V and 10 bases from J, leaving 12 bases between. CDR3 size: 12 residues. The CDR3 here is CATSALGEEQFF. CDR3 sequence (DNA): TGTGCCACCAGCGCGCTTGGGGAGGAGCAGTTCTTC.

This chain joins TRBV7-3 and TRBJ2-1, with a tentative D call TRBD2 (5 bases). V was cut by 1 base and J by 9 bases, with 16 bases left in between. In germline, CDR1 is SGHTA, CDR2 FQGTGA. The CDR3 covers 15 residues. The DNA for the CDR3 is TGTGCCAGCAGCTTAATCCCTGAGGGAGCTGCTGAGCAGTTCTTC. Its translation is CASSLIPEGAAEQFF.

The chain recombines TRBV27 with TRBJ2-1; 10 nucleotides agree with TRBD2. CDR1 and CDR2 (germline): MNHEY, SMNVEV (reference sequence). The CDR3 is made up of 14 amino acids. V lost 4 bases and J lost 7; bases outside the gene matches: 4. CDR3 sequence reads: CASSYSGRANEQFF. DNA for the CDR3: TGTGCCAGCAGTTACAGCGGGAGGGCTAATGAGCAGTTCTTC.

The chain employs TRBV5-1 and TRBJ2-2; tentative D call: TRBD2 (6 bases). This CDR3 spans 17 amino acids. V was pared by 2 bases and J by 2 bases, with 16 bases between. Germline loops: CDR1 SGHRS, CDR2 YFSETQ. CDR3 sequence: CASSLRIAVTNTGELFF. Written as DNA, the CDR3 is TGCGCCAGCAGCTTAAGAATAGCGGTCACCAACACCGGGGAGCTGTTTTTT.

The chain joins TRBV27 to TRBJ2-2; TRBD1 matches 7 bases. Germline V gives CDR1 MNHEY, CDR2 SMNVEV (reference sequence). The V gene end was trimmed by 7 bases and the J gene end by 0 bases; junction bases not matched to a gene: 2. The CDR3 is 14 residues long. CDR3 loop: CASKGAANTGELFF. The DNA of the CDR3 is TGTGCCAGCAAGGGGGCCGCGAACACCGGGGAGCTGTTTTTT.